This T cell receptor (beta chain) appears in the sequencing data of a study of shared clonotypes between healthy human individuals. Overall study context: For every donor, three CD4 naive, three CD4 memory, two CD8 naive and one CD8 memory plates were used. The study, taken as a whole, reports: Sorted-subset sequencing, rarefaction showed, was incomplete despite large depth. Researchers sampled blood only, noting tissue repertoires likely differ.

This clone came up once. Its antigen is undetermined. Per the original data handling: Junction-only immunoSEQ sequences carried no quality scores, so filtering differed. TCRdb's copy holds only in-frame clones and misses some; the assay was immunoSEQ multiplex PCR. V and J calls plus clone size are reproduced from that table; the DNA served to infer D and trimming. The sample consists of around 2,000,000 clones, just under 95% of them appearing once. Cells designated naive CD8 were CD45RO-negative and were positively selected for CCR7, with terminally differentiated effector memory CD45RA+ cells excluded. V gave up 4 bases and J gave up 6 bases; unmatched junction bases: 3. This CDR3 comprises 15 residues. Per the germline V gene, CDR1 is MGHRA and CDR2 is YSYEKL.

This sequence originates from a man younger than 35 in good health. Sample: naive CD8+ T cells sorted from blood. The chain is built from TRBV4-1 and TRBJ2-1; 13 nucleotides match TRBD2. CDR3 DNA: TGCGCCAGCAGCCCCCGACTAGCGGGGGGCAATGAGCAGTTCTTC. Its translation is CASSPRLAGGNEQFF.